The 6 T cell receptor beta chains reported below all come from one sample, sequenced in a study of blood T cell repertoires in COVID-19. Assay used: immunoSEQ multiplex PCR; TCRdb lists only in-frame clones, some missing. This sample has roughly 150,000 clones, with approximately 80% found just once. Sequences were obtained from PBMCs or T cells enriched from blood (not recorded which). These receptors all stem from an older man who had been exposed to COVID-19.

V usage is TRBV18 and J usage is TRBJ1-1, with 9 bases matching TRBD1. Germline V CDR1 and CDR2: KGHSH, LQKENI. With V trimmed by 2 bases and J by 5 bases, 3 bases remained unmatched. CDR3 size: 14 residues. DNA for the CDR3: TGTGCCAGCTCACCAGAGACAGGGGGGACTGAAGCTTTCTTT. It encodes CASSPETGGTEAFF.

This chain connects TRBV28 to TRBJ1-5, with D possibly matching TRBD1 (6 bases). The CDR3 loop spans 15 amino acids. Germline assignment: CDR1 MDHEN and CDR2 SYDVKM. Trimming took 7 bases from V and 6 from J, leaving 19 bases between them. The CDR3 bases are TGTGCCAGCACCTTTTGTGGGGGGGCTGGTCAGCCCCAGCATTTT. Protein product: CASTFCGGAGQPQHF.

V is TRBV5-4 and J is TRBJ2-1; 10 bases match TRBD2. The J segment lost 5 bases and the V segment lost 3 bases, leaving 5 bases of the junction unmatched. The CDR3 consists of 15 residues. Germline CDR1 reads SGHNT; CDR2 reads YYREEE (reference sequence). The chain's CDR3 is CASSSPGLANNEQFF. The CDR3 coding sequence is TGTGCCAGCAGCTCGCCGGGACTAGCGAACAATGAGCAGTTCTTC.

The gene calls are TRBV20-1 and TRBJ2-3; D unresolved. Germline V gives CDR1 DFQATT, CDR2 SNEGSKA (reference sequence). CDR3 size: 12 residues. V shed 3 bases and J shed 4 bases, with 8 bases lying between them. CDR3 in amino acids: CSASNSADTQYF. CDR3 coding DNA: TGCAGTGCTAGTAACTCGGCAGATACGCAGTATTTT.

V gene TRBV6-5 combines with J gene TRBJ1-3; 7 nucleotides line up with TRBD1. This CDR3 spans 15 amino acids. CDR1 is MNHEY, CDR2 SVGAGI, per germline. Trimming removed 5 bases from V and 0 bases from J; junction bases left unmatched: 4. The CDR3 DNA reads TGTGCCAGCAGTCGGGACAGAAGCTCTGGAAACACCATATATTTT. Residues: CASSRDRSSGNTIYF.

The chain is built from TRBV9 and TRBJ2-5, with D perhaps TRBD1 (6 bases). Germline CDR1 and CDR2: SGDLS and YYNGEE. Trimming pared 4 bases from V and 2 bases from J, leaving 15 bases between. This CDR3 comprises 15 residues. The CDR3 loop reads CASSRQVSDQETQYF. In DNA, the CDR3 is TGTGCCAGCAGCAGACAGGTTAGCGATCAAGAGACCCAGTACTTC. The full variable domain, completed using reference TRBV9 and TRBJ2-5, is DSGVTQTPKHLITATGQRVTLRCSPRSGDLSVYWYQQSLDQGLQFLIQYYNGEERAKGNILERFSAQQFPDLHSELNLSSLELGDSALYFCASSRQVSDQETQYFGPGTRLLVL.